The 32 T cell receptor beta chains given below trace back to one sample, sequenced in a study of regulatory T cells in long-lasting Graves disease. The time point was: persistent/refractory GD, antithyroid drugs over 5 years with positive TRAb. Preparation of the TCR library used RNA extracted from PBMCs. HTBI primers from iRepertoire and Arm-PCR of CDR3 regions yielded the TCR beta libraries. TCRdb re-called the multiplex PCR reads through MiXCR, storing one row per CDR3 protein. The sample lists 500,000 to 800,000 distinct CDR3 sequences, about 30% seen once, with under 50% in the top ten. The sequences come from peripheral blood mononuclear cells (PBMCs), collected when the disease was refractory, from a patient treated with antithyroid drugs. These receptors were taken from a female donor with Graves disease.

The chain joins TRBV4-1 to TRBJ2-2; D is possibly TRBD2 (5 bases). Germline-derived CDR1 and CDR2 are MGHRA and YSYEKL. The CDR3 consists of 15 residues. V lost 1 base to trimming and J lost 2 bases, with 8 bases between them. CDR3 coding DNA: TGCGCCAGCAGCCAAGCCCGGGGAAACACCGGGGAGCTGTTTTTT. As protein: CASSQARGNTGELFF.

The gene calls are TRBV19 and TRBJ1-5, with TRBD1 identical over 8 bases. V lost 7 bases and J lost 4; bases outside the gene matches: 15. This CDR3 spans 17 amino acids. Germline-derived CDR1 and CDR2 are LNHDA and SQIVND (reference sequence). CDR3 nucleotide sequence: TGTGCCAGTACCAACGTCGAATGGGACAGGTCAAATCAGCCCCAGCATTTT. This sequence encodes CASTNVEWDRSNQPQHF.

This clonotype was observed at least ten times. The CDR3: CASSEARRAGPYEQYF. The CDR3 DNA reads as TGTGCCAGCAGTGAAGCGCGGCGAGCGGGCCCCTACGAGCAGTACTTC. The chain is built from TRBV2 and TRBJ2-7; weak D call: TRBD2 (6 bases). The CDR3 is 16 residues long. In germline, CDR1 is SNHLY, CDR2 FYNNEI. V lost 0 bases and J 2 bases, leaving 14 bases between the germline ends.

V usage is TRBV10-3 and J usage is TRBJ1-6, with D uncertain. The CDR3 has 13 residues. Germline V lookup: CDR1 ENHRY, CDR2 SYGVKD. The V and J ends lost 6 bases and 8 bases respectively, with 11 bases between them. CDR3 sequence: CAIRASVDSPLHF. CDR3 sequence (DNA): TGTGCCATCAGGGCCTCGGTGGATTCACCCCTCCACTTT.

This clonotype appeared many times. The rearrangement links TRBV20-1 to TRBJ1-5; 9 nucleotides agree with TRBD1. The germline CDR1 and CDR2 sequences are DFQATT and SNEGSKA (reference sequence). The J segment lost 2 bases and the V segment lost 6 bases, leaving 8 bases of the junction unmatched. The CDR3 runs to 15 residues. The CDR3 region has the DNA TGCAGTGCACGGACAGGGGCTGGGGGCAATCAGCCCCAGCATTTT. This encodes CSARTGAGGNQPQHF.

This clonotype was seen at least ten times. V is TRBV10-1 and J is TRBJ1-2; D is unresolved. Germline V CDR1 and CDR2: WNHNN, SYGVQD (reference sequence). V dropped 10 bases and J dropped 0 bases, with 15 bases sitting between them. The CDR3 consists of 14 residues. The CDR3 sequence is CAIMGSSPNYGYTF. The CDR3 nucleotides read TGCGCCATCATGGGGAGTTCCCCTAACTATGGCTACACCTTC.

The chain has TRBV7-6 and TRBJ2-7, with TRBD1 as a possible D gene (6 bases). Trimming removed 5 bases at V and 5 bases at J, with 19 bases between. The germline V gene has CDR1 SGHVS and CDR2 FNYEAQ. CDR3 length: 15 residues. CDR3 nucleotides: TGTGCCAGCAGCCAAACAGGGAGTTTTTATGACGAGCAGTACTTC. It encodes CASSQTGSFYDEQYF.

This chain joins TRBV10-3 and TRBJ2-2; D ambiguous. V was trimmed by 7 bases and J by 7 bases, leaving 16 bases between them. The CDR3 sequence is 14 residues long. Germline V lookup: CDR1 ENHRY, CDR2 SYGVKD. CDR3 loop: CAITHAGDGGELFF. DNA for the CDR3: TGTGCCATCACCCACGCTGGGGATGGCGGGGAGCTGTTTTTT.

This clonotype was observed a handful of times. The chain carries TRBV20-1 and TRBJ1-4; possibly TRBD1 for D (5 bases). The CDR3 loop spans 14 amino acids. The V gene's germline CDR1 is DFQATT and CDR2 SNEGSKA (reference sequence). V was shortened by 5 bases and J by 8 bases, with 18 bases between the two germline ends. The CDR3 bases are TGCAGTGCTGTCCGATCGGGGGTCGGGGAAAAACTGTTTTTT. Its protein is CSAVRSGVGEKLFF.

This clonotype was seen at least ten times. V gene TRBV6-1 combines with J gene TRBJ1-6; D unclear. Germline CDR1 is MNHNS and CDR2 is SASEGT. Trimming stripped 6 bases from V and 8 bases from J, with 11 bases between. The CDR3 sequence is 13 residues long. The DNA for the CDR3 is TGTGCCAGCAGCTTCAGGCCGGATTCACCCCTCCACTTT. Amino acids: CASSFRPDSPLHF.

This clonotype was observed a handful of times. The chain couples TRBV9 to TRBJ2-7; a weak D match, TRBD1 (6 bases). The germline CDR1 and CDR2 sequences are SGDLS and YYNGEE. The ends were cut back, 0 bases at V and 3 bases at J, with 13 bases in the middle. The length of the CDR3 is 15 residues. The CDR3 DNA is TGTGCCAGCAGCGTAGAAGGACAGCGCAGCTACGAGCAGTACTTC. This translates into CASSVEGQRSYEQYF.

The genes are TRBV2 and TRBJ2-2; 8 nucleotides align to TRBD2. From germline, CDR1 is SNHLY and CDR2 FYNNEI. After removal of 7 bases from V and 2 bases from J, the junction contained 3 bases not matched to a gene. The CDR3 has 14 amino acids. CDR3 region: CASKRESNTGELFF. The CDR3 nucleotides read TGTGCCAGCAAGCGGGAGTCCAACACCGGGGAGCTGTTTTTT.

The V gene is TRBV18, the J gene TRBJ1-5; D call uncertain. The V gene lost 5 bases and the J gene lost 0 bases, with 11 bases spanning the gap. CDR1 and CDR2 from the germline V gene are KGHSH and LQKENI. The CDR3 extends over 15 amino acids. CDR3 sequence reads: CASSGEPYSNQPQHF. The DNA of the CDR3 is TGTGCCAGCTCAGGGGAGCCTTATAGCAATCAGCCCCAGCATTTT.

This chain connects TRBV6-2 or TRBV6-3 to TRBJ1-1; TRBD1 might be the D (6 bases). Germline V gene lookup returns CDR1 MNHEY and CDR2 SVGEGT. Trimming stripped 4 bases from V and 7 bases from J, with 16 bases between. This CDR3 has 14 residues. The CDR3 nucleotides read TGTGCCAGCAGTTCCCAAACAGGGTCGGTTGAAGCTTTCTTT. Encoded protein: CASSSQTGSVEAFF.

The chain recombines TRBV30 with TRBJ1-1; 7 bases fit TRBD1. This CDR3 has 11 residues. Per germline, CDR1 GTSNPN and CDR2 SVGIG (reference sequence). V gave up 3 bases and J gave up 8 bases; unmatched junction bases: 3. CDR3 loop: CAWRGTEEAFF. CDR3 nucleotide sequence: TGTGCCTGGAGAGGGACAGAGGAAGCTTTCTTT.

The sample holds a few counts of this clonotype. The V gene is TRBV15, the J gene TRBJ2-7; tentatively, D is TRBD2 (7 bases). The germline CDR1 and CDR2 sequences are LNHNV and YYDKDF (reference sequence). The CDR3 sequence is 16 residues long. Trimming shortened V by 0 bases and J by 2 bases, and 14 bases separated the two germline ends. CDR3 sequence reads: CATSRDRGGGTYEQYF. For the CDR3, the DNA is TGTGCCACCAGCAGAGATCGGGGAGGGGGTACCTACGAGCAGTACTTC.

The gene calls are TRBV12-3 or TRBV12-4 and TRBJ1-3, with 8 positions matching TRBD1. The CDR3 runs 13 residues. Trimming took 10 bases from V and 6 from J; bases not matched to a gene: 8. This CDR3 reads CAIPGTGENTIYF. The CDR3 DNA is TGTGCCATCCCCGGGACAGGAGAAAACACCATATATTTT.

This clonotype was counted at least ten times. CDR3 sequence (DNA): TGTGCCAGCTCGGGCGGAGGAGGCGGGAGATGGGTCGGGGAGCTGTTTTTT. Its protein is CASSGGGGGRWVGELFF. This chain links TRBV2 with TRBJ2-2; 7 bases are a match to TRBD2. V gave up 8 bases and J gave up 7 bases; unmatched junction bases: 19. Germline loops: CDR1 SNHLY, CDR2 FYNNEI. CDR3 length: 17 amino acids.

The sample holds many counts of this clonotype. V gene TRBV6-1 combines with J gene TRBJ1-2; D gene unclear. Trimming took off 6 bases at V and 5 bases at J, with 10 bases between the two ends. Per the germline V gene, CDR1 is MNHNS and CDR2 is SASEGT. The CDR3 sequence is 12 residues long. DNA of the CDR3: TGTGCCAGCAGCCCGGGTCCATATGGCTACACCTTC. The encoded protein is CASSPGPYGYTF.

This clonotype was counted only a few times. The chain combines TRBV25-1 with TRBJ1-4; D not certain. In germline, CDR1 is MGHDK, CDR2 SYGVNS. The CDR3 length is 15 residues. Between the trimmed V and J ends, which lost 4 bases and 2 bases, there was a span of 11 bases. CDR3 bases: TGTGCCAGCAGTGGCCTGGGGAGGACTAATGAAAAACTGTTTTTT. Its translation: CASSGLGRTNEKLFF.

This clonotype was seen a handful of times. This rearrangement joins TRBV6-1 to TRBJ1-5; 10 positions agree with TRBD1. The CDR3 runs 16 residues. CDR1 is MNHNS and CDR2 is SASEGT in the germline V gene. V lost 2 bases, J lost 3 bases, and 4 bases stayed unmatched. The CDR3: CASSEPDRGDNQPQHF. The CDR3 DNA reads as TGTGCCAGCAGTGAACCGGACAGGGGGGACAATCAGCCCCAGCATTTT.

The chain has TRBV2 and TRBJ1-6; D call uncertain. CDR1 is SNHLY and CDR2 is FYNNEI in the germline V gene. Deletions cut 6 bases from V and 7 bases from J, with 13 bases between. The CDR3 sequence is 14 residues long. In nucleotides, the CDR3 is TGTGCCAGCAGCGGTCCGGGTCCGAATTCACCCCTCCACTTT. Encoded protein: CASSGPGPNSPLHF.

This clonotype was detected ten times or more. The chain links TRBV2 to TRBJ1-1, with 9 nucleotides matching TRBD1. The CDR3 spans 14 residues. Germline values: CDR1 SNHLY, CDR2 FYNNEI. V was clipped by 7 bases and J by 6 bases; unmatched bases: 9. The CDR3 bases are TGTGCCAGCACTTCTGACAGGGGGGTTGCTGAAGCTTTCTTT. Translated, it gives CASTSDRGVAEAFF. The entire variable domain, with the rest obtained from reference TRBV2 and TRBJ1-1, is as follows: EPEVTQTPSHQVTQMGQEVILRCVPISNHLYFYWYRQILGQKVEFLVSFYNNEISEKSEIFDDQFSVERPDGSNFTLKIRSTKLEDSAMYFCASTSDRGVAEAFFGQGTRLTVV.

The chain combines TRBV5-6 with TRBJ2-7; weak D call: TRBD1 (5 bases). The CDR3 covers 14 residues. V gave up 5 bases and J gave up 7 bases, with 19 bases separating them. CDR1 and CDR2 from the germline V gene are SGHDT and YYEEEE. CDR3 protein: CASRIIGAPTEQYF. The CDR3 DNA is TGTGCCAGCAGGATTATAGGGGCCCCCACGGAGCAGTACTTC.

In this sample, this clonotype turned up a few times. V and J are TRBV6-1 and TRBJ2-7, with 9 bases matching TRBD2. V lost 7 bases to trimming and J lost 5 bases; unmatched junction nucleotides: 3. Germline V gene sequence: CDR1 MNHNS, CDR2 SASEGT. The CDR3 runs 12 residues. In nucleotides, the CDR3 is TGTGCCAGCACTAGCGGGATACACGAGCAGTACTTC. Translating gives CASTSGIHEQYF.

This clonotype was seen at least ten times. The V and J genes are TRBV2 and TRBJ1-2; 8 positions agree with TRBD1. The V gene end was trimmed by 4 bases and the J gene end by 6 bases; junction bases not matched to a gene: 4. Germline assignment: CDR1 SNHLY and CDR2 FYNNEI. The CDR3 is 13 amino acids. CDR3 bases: TGTGCCAGCAGTGTGGTGACAGGGGATGGCTACACCTTC. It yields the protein CASSVVTGDGYTF.

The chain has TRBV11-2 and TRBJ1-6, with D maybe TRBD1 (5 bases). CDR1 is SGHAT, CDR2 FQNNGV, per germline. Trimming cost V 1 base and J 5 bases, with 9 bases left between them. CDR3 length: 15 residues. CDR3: CASSLVYRNNSPLHF. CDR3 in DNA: TGTGCCAGCAGCTTAGTTTACAGGAATAATTCACCCCTCCACTTT.

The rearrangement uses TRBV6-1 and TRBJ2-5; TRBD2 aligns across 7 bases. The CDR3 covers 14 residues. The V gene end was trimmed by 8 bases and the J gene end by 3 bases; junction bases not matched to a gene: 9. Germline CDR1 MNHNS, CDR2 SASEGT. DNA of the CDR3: TGTGCCAGCGGGGGGGGGATGGCCGAAGAGACCCAGTACTTC. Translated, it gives CASGGGMAEETQYF.

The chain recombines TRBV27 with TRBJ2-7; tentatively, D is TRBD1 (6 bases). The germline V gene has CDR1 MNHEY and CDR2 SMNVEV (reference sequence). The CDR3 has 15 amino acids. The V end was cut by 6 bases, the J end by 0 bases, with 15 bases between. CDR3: CASSKSGQNSYEQYF. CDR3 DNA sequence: TGTGCCAGCAGCAAAAGCGGACAGAACTCCTACGAGCAGTACTTC.

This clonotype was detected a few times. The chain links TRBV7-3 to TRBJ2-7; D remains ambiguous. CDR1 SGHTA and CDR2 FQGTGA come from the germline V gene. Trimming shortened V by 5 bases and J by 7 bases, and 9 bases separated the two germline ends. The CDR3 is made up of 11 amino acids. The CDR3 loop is CASSLGREQYF. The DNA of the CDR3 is TGTGCCAGCAGCCTTGGAAGGGAGCAGTACTTC.

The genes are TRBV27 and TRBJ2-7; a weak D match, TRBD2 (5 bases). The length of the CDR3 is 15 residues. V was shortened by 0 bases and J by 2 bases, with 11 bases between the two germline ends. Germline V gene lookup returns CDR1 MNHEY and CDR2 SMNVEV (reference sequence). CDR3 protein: CASSLSAFGAYEQYF. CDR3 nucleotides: TGTGCCAGCAGTTTATCAGCGTTCGGGGCCTACGAGCAGTACTTC.

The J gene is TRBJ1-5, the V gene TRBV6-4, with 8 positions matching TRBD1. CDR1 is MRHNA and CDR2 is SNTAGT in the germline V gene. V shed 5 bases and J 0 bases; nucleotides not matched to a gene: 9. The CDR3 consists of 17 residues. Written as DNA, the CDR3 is TGTGCCAGCAGTTACGACCACAGGGGGTATAGCAATCAGCCCCAGCATTTT. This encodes CASSYDHRGYSNQPQHF.